This T cell receptor (beta chain) was observed in a study of PD-1 blockade in classical Hodgkin lymphoma. This clone was recorded a few times. Its antigen is still unknown. Findings and caveats of the study: Possibly reflecting disease activity or prior therapy, repertoire differences have causes that remain undefined.

Data came from immunoSEQ multiplex PCR; TCRdb stores just in-frame clones and leaves some out. Of approximately 50,000 clones detected, over 60% appear once; the ten largest clones hold about 14%. Every one of the patients relapsed after autologous stem cell transplantation (brentuximab vedotin exposure was variable). Complete response, partial response or progressive disease constituted the best responses recorded. This CDR3 has 16 residues. The V gene's germline CDR1 is SGDLS and CDR2 YYNGEE. V lost 3 bases and J lost 3, with 19 bases in between. This chain connects TRBV9 to TRBJ2-7, with D possibly called TRBD1 or TRBD2 (5 bases each). The source was peripheral blood mononuclear cells (PBMCs), collected before the second cycle of nivolumab. The clonotype was recovered from a human donor with classical Hodgkin lymphoma. The DNA of the CDR3 is TGTGCCAGCAGCGCCGTACCCGGGACCACCTTCTACGAGCAGTACTTC. Translation gives CASSAVPGTTFYEQYF.